This T cell receptor (beta chain) stems from a study of blood T cell repertoires in COVID-19. Study as a whole: Italy, Spain and the United States were the sources of the convalescent and acute COVID-19 samples. In each case, the material was cDNA or gDNA derived from T cells, B-cell-depleted T cells, or PBMCs.

Authors' methods: Amplified reference gene primers provided the basis for estimating nucleated cell counts. The repertoire was sequenced with immunoSEQ multiplex PCR; TCRdb's copy has only in-frame clones and lacks some. The V and J calls and the clone size are those of that table, but D and trimming were determined from the DNA. The sample records about 150,000 clones, more than 80% being singletons. The CDR3 loop spans 14 amino acids. After removal of 4 bases from V and 5 bases from J, the junction contained 6 bases not matched to a gene. Germline loops: CDR1 SGHTA, CDR2 FQGNSA. Those enrolled in Seattle joined during active infection and were followed longitudinally afterward.

The rearrangement joins TRBV7-2 to TRBJ2-5; TRBD1 matches 8 bases. The receptor's source is a man aged 18 to 29 with COVID-19, enrolled during active disease. The sample was peripheral blood. CDR3 loop: CASSWQGTGETQYF. Here the CDR3 DNA reads TGTGCCAGCAGCTGGCAGGGGACAGGCGAGACCCAGTACTTC.